This TCR beta chain was profiled in a study of post-analysis software for immune sequencing data (dated by TCRdb to between 2015 and 2016). Context from the whole study: Disease courses on record covered relapsing-remitting, secondary progressive and progressive-relapsing multiple sclerosis, though some patients had no subtype annotation. The patient repertoires were set against ten to eleven previously published healthy control repertoires from donors whose ages ranged from about 6 to 26 years. A subset of samples was prepared in parallel using single-end sample barcoding, then pooled and co-amplified after Illumina adapter ligation. Study-wide conclusions, independent of this receptor: Direct clustering with F measure revealed strong co-clustering of samples prepared in the same batch, which led to a batch-effect correction. The multiple sclerosis patient group was slightly younger than the control group. Significantly lower normalized Chao1 diversity was found in multiple sclerosis patients than in controls, suggesting substantial peripheral T-cell clonal expansion.

On this clonotype: The antigen this receptor binds is unknown. No quality values exist for individual bases; no much larger clone is one base distant.

TCR beta repertoires were profiled from peripheral blood of about a dozen young patients with multiple sclerosis to demonstrate the VDJtools post-analysis software. Multiple sclerosis patients were children and adolescents aged about 6 to 17 years. Library preparation employed PCR. The sample was run on an Illumina HiSeq 2500. To reduce PCR and sequencing biases, unique molecular identifiers were built into the TCR beta cDNA libraries. Every 1 to 10 million input T cells yielded about 500,000 cDNA molecules, meaning each molecule approximated one T cell. The patient libraries were prepared and sequenced with the same protocol used for the earlier healthy control dataset. Within a given batch, samples were prepared together, multiplexed and sequenced on the same HiSeq lane. From the authors' description of their analysis: MIGEC handled the raw barcoded reads, throwing out single-read molecular identifier groups before consensus assembly and CDR3 extraction. Clonotype tables were post-analysed with VDJtools, normalizing diversity by down-sampling all datasets to the smallest sample size. In repertoire overlap clustering, CDR3 amino acid sequences, but not nucleotide sequences, were matched to correct batch-related cross-sample contamination. Using fastp trimming at Q25 and MiXCR clonotype assembly, TCRdb reanalyzed the public sequencing data and kept in-frame beta chains. Rows with a matching CDR3 protein are joined into one entry that keeps the most common DNA and genes. The V and J calls reflect TCRdb's pipeline rather than the authors' work. This sample holds 750,000 to 950,000 distinct CDR3 sequences; 40% to 55% were observed only once. The top ten constitute roughly 4.9% of the sample.

The sequencing sample was made of blood. This clonotype was obtained from a girl between 10 and 17 years old with multiple sclerosis.

The DNA sequence is as follows: TGTGCCAGCAGTCCTGGGGGGGCTCAGCCCCAGCATTTT. It codes for CASSPGGAQPQHF. The receptor chain draws on TRBV13 and TRBJ1-5; TRBD1 is a weak D gene call, 6 bases matching. V is clipped by 6 bases and J by 6 bases, and the sequence between their germline boundaries is 12 bases long. The cysteine opens and the phenylalanine closes a CDR3 of 13 amino acids. This entry keeps only the CDR3 DNA: 39 bases, framed from base 1. Looking up the germline V gene (reference sequence) yields CDR1 PRHDT and CDR2 FYEKMQ.